The clone carrying this TCR beta chain was seen a handful of times. Antigen unknown. These data belong to a study of CD4 T cells in relation to SARS-CoV-2 and coronaviruses. Study as a whole: TCR beta CDR3s were sequenced after 10-day antigen culture of PBMCs. Crossreactive spike epitopes shared across donors were mapped to their HLA restriction.

Here immunoSEQ multiplex PCR was the method, and the copy in TCRdb shows in-frame clones only, minus some. This table has approximately 20,000 clones, 81% appearing once. The germline V gene has CDR1 MNHNS and CDR2 SASEGT. CDR3 size: 13 residues. The V gene lost 0 bases and the J gene lost 6 bases, with 8 bases spanning the gap. Before the COVID-19 pandemic, during about 2010-2019, CD4+ T cells were taken from unexposed donors. After 10 to 11 days of culture, CD4+ T cells were isolated. As cell numbers allowed, unexposed-donor CD4+ T cells faced SARS-CoV-2 S/N and four cold-coronavirus spikes. V is TRBV6-1 and J is TRBJ1-2, with D hard to call. Sequences were obtained from CD4+ T cells from PBMCs, cultured in vitro. The TCR sequence derives from a human donor in good health. The CDR3 loop is CASSEAFNDGYTF. DNA of the CDR3: TGTGCCAGCAGTGAAGCTTTCAACGATGGCTACACCTTC.